This entry is about one T cell receptor beta chain. Antigen unknown. The data were taken from a study of OX40 agonist ivuxolimab in advanced cancers. For the study at large: The study reported partial responses in three patients: one hepatocellular carcinoma, two cutaneous melanoma.

Germline values: CDR1 SGHNT, CDR2 YYREEE (reference sequence). V gave up 1 base and J gave up 1 base, with 13 bases separating them. The CDR3 length is 16 residues. Here immunoSEQ multiplex PCR was the method, and the copy in TCRdb shows in-frame clones only, minus some. The sample holds 65,000 or so clones, 86% seen once. Study-level results: The study found that CD8+ T cells averaged more expanded clones than CD4+.

The source was CD4+ or CD8+ T cells sorted from blood, collected in a trial of the OX40 agonist ivuxolimab. The receptor was derived from an adult with an advanced solid tumor such as melanoma, head and neck, liver or kidney cancer. The chain links TRBV5-4 to TRBJ2-3, with D perhaps being TRBD1 or TRBD2 (6 bases each). As DNA, the CDR3 is TGTGCCAGCAGCTTGCCGGGGGCGGCTCGCACAGATACGCAGTATTTT. This gives the protein CASSLPGAARTDTQYF.